A selection of T cell receptor beta chains follows, all from one sample in a study of T cells in localized non-small cell lung cancer. Assay: immunoSEQ multiplex PCR; the TCRdb copy retains only in-frame clones and omits some. This table holds 20,000 to 30,000 clones, 82% found once. The sequencing here drew on peripheral blood, taken before any cancer treatment. The receptors were gathered from a woman aged 40-75 years with stage I lung adenocarcinoma. CDR3s include the opening cysteine and the closing phenylalanine or tryptophan. Fields, in order: CDR3 protein, CDR3 DNA, D gene, clone size, V gene, CDR3 length, J gene. The D gene is left open where the match is weak. Not all rows give a size; the values are once, few, many and, for expanded clones, a class.

CDR3: CAMGVHRDVSYEQYF; DNA: TGTGCCATGGGGGTACACCGAGACGTATCCTACGAGCAGTACTTC; D: -; size: -; V: TRBV10-3; length: 15; J: TRBJ2-7
CDR3: CASSLPGTSSSYEQYF; DNA: TGTGCCAGCAGCTTACCCGGGACCTCCAGCTCCTACGAGCAGTACTTC; D: -; size: -; V: TRBV7-8; length: 16; J: TRBJ2-7
CDR3: CASSIDRDRGNQPQHF; DNA: TGTGCCAGTAGTATAGATCGGGACAGGGGGAATCAGCCCCAGCATTTT; D: TRBD1; size: -; V: TRBV19; length: 16; J: TRBJ1-5
CDR3: CASSVPGGLGELFF; DNA: TGTGCCAGCAGTGTCCCCGGTGGGCTCGGGGAGCTGTTTTTT; D: -; size: few; V: TRBV25-1; length: 14; J: TRBJ2-2
CDR3: CATSGPQGGIYYEQYF; DNA: TGTGCCACCAGCGGCCCCCAGGGGGGGATTTATTACGAGCAGTACTTC; D: -; size: -; V: TRBV15; length: 16; J: TRBJ2-7
CDR3: CASTHGQGGSSPLHF; DNA: TGTGCCAGCACTCATGGGCAGGGGGGGAGTTCACCCCTCCACTTT; D: TRBD1; size: -; V: TRBV5-6; length: 15; J: TRBJ1-6
CDR3: CASSKTGGSNQPQHF; DNA: TGTGCCAGTAGTAAAACAGGGGGGAGCAATCAGCCCCAGCATTTT; D: TRBD1; size: once; V: TRBV19; length: 15; J: TRBJ1-5
CDR3: CASSATGTGENIQYF; DNA: TGTGCCAGCAGTGCTACCGGGACAGGGGAAAACATTCAGTACTTC; D: TRBD1; size: -; V: TRBV6-1; length: 15; J: TRBJ2-4
CDR3: CASSPDRVFSLHF; DNA: TGTGCCAGCAGCCCGGACAGGGTGTTCTCCCTCCACTTT; D: TRBD1; size: -; V: TRBV11-2; length: 13; J: TRBJ1-6
CDR3: CASSQDWGGGSSYEQYF; DNA: TGCGCCAGCAGCCAAGATTGGGGTGGGGGGAGCTCCTACGAGCAGTACTTC; D: -; size: -; V: TRBV4-1; length: 17; J: TRBJ2-7
CDR3: CASSAGSIGNQETQYF; DNA: TGTGCCAGCAGCGCAGGATCCATCGGCAATCAAGAGACCCAGTACTTC; D: -; size: -; V: TRBV9; length: 16; J: TRBJ2-5
CDR3: CASSLDPGPYSPLHF; DNA: TGTGCCAGCAGCTTAGATCCTGGCCCATATTCACCCCTCCACTTT; D: -; size: -; V: TRBV11-2; length: 15; J: TRBJ1-6
CDR3: CASSPDRMRYYEQYF; DNA: TGTGCCAGCAGCCCGGACAGAATGCGTTACTACGAGCAGTACTTC; D: -; size: -; V: TRBV7-2; length: 15; J: TRBJ2-7
CDR3: CASSVGPGGGHNEQFF; DNA: TGTGCCAGCAGCGTGGGGCCAGGGGGCGGCCACAATGAGCAGTTCTTC; D: TRBD1; size: -; V: TRBV9; length: 16; J: TRBJ2-1
CDR3: CASSLYGTAGELFF; DNA: TGTGCCAGCAGCTTATACGGGACTGCCGGGGAGCTGTTTTTT; D: -; size: once; V: TRBV13; length: 14; J: TRBJ2-2
CDR3: CASSVGLAGGSQETQYF; DNA: TGTGCCAGCAGCGTCGGACTAGCGGGGGGGTCTCAAGAGACCCAGTACTTC; D: TRBD2; size: -; V: TRBV9; length: 17; J: TRBJ2-5
CDR3: CAISESSQGNYGYTF; DNA: TGTGCCATCAGTGAGTCGAGTCAGGGGAACTATGGCTACACCTTC; D: -; size: -; V: TRBV10-3; length: 15; J: TRBJ1-2
CDR3: CASSIQRSQPQHF; DNA: TGTGCCAGTAGTATACAGAGAAGCCAGCCCCAGCATTTT; D: -; size: -; V: TRBV19; length: 13; J: TRBJ1-5
CDR3: CASSQSNQPQHF; DNA: TGTGCCAGCTCACAATCTAATCAGCCCCAGCATTTT; D: -; size: -; V: TRBV18; length: 12; J: TRBJ1-5
CDR3: CASSPTISPGVGNEKLFF; DNA: TGCGCCAGCAGTCCAACTATTTCCCCGGGGGTAGGTAATGAAAAACTGTTTTTT; D: -; size: -; V: TRBV23-1; length: 18; J: TRBJ1-4
CDR3: CATERVFNTGELFF; DNA: TGTGCCACCGAGAGGGTTTTCAACACCGGGGAGCTGTTTTTT; D: -; size: once; V: TRBV15; length: 14; J: TRBJ2-2
CDR3: CASSLEGQGNYGYTF; DNA: TGTGCCAGCAGCTTAGAGGGCCAGGGAAACTATGGCTACACCTTC; D: -; size: -; V: TRBV11-3; length: 15; J: TRBJ1-2
CDR3: CASSLRSNRDRGTDTQYF; DNA: TGTGCCAGCAGCTTACGTTCGAACCGGGACAGGGGCACAGATACGCAGTATTTT; D: TRBD1; size: few; V: TRBV7-9; length: 18; J: TRBJ2-3
CDR3: CASGRTGGDGKLFF; DNA: TGTGCTAGTGGACGGACAGGGGGCGACGGAAAACTGTTTTTT; D: TRBD1; size: -; V: TRBV12-5; length: 14; J: TRBJ1-4
CDR3: CASSLRPAGDTQYF; DNA: TGTGCCAGCAGTTTGCGGCCCGCGGGGGATACGCAGTATTTT; D: -; size: -; V: TRBV27; length: 14; J: TRBJ2-3
CDR3: CASSPSVYRQNTEAFF; DNA: TGCGCCAGCAGCCCAAGCGTTTACAGACAGAACACTGAAGCTTTCTTT; D: -; size: -; V: TRBV4-3; length: 16; J: TRBJ1-1
CDR3: CASGKRGLGANVLTF; DNA: TGTGCCAGTGGAAAGCGGGGCCTGGGGGCCAACGTCCTGACTTTC; D: TRBD2; size: -; V: TRBV19; length: 15; J: TRBJ2-6
CDR3: CASSALQGSTGELFF; DNA: TGTGCCAGCAGTGCGCTACAGGGCTCGACCGGGGAGCTGTTTTTT; D: -; size: -; V: TRBV6-4; length: 15; J: TRBJ2-2
CDR3: CASSGPIYTF; DNA: TGTGCCAGCAGCGGACCAATCTACACCTTC; D: -; size: once; V: TRBV9; length: 10; J: TRBJ1-2
CDR3: CASSFTGQETQYF; DNA: TGTGCCAGCAGCTTTACAGGGCAGGAGACCCAGTACTTC; D: -; size: -; V: TRBV7-9; length: 13; J: TRBJ2-5